This T cell receptor (beta chain) was documented in a study of human T cells and chemical hapten exposure. Study summary: Patients, chiefly female, had alopecia areata, totalis or universalis.

In its sample, this clonotype was seen a few times. What it binds is not known. Germline-derived CDR1 and CDR2 are SNHLY and FYNNEI. Trimming took 6 bases from V and 0 from J, leaving 14 bases between them. This CDR3 spans 15 amino acids. Overall study findings and caveats: The study found expanded TCRs formed significantly more large CDR3 similarity clusters than controls. Unchanged with DPC sensitization were TCRs above 1 in 1000 frequency.

TCRdb itself ran the RACE reads through MiXCR, one entry per CDR3 protein. The sample lists around 380,000 distinct CDR3 sequences, 4% to 5.5% occurring once. Time point of the sample: patch test 1, 2 weeks after DPC sensitization. Treatment specified: therapeutic diphenylcyclopropenone sensitization with weekly scalp DPC. The TCR sequence derives from a woman aged 45 to 65 with alopecia areata. Some clones in this sample may be carry-over from other donors' samples. The specimen was whole blood, collected in connection with sensitization to the hapten diphenylcyclopropenone (DPC). The V and J genes are TRBV2 and TRBJ1-1; D is unclear. The CDR3 sequence is CASREAYLMNTEAFF. As DNA, the CDR3 is TGTGCCAGCAGGGAGGCCTACCTCATGAACACTGAAGCTTTCTTT. Combining the CDR3 with reference TRBV2 and TRBJ1-1 gives the whole variable domain EPEVTQTPSHQVTQMGQEVILRCVPISNHLYFYWYRQILGQKVEFLVSFYNNEISEKSEIFDDQFSVERPDGSNFTLKIRSTKLEDSAMYFCASREAYLMNTEAFFGQGTRLTVV.